The rows below give T cell receptor beta chains drawn from one sample of a study of blood T cells in healthy people across ages. TCRdb reprocessed the 5' RACE reads with MiXCR, giving one entry per CDR3 protein. The table includes about 1.5 million distinct CDR3 sequences, about 45% detected once. Sequencing input: blood. Source of these receptors: a woman aged 18 to 35 in good health. Each CDR3 is given with its conserved first and last residue. Each record gives: CDR3 DNA, CDR3 protein, D gene, J gene, clone size, V gene. The D gene is left open where the match is weak. The size entry is marked missing in some rows and otherwise reads once, few, many or a size class.

DNA: TGCAGTGCTAGGATAGTAACGGCAAACACTGAAGCTTTCTTT
CDR3: CSARIVTANTEAFF
D: -
J: TRBJ1-1
size: -
V: TRBV20-1

DNA: TGTGCCAGCAGTTTTACCAGGACAGGGATATTGGAGGGCACTGAAGCTTTCTTT
CDR3: CASSFTRTGILEGTEAFF
D: TRBD1
J: TRBJ1-1
size: few
V: TRBV12-3/TRBV12-4

DNA: TGTGCCACCAGCAGAGGACTCCTTAGGGACTCCTACGAGCAGTACTTC
CDR3: CATSRGLLRDSYEQYF
D: -
J: TRBJ2-7
size: -
V: TRBV15

DNA: TGCAGCGTGCGGCTCCAGGCGGAACAGCCCCAGCATTTT
CDR3: CSVRLQAEQPQHF
D: -
J: TRBJ1-5
size: -
V: TRBV29-1

DNA: TGCAGCGTTGGGGCCTCGATCCATACGCAGTATTTT
CDR3: CSVGASIHTQYF
D: -
J: TRBJ2-3
size: -
V: TRBV29-1

DNA: TGCAGCCCCCCTAGTGGTGCGACCTACGAGCAGTACTTC
CDR3: CSPPSGATYEQYF
D: -
J: TRBJ2-7
size: few
V: TRBV29-1

DNA: TGCAGTGCCCCTGGTGGCGGGTCCGTGATAGAGACCCAGTACTTC
CDR3: CSAPGGGSVIETQYF
D: -
J: TRBJ2-5
size: few
V: TRBV20-1

DNA: TGTGCCAGCAGTAAAGACTTATATGGCTACACCTTC
CDR3: CASSKDLYGYTF
D: -
J: TRBJ1-2
size: few
V: TRBV6-2/TRBV6-3

DNA: TGCAGCGCCGGACTAGCGGATGAGCAGTTCTTC
CDR3: CSAGLADEQFF
D: TRBD2
J: TRBJ2-1
size: many
V: TRBV29-1

DNA: TGTGCCAGCAGTGACAGGGGGCAAAGCTCCTATAATTCACCCCTCCACTTT
CDR3: CASSDRGQSSYNSPLHF
D: TRBD1
J: TRBJ1-6
size: -
V: TRBV25-1

DNA: TGTGCCAGCACCTTTGGGGATGAGCAGTTCTTC
CDR3: CASTFGDEQFF
D: -
J: TRBJ2-1
size: -
V: TRBV12-3/TRBV12-4

DNA: TGTGCCATCAGTGGTATGGGGTTGAGTGATGTGAACACTGAAGCTTTCTTT
CDR3: CAISGMGLSDVNTEAFF
D: -
J: TRBJ1-1
size: few
V: TRBV10-3

DNA: TGTGCCAGCAGCCGGACAGGGAAAAGCACAGATACGCAGTATTTT
CDR3: CASSRTGKSTDTQYF
D: TRBD1
J: TRBJ2-3
size: few
V: TRBV11-2

DNA: TGCAGCGTTGAAGTACTCGGACTAGCGGGAGACGAGCAGTACTTC
CDR3: CSVEVLGLAGDEQYF
D: TRBD2
J: TRBJ2-7
size: -
V: TRBV29-1

DNA: TGTGCCAGCAGCCAAGAATTGGCAGGGGGGACACAAGAGACCCAGTTCTTC
CDR3: CASSQELAGGTQETQFF
D: -
J: TRBJ2-1
size: -
V: TRBV4-2

DNA: TGCAGTGCCAATATAGCGGGGTCCTACAATGAGCAGTTCTTC
CDR3: CSANIAGSYNEQFF
D: TRBD2
J: TRBJ2-1
size: -
V: TRBV20-1

DNA: TGTGCCAGCAGCTTAGAGAAGGGGCGGAGCTCCTACAATGAGCAGTTCTTC
CDR3: CASSLEKGRSSYNEQFF
D: -
J: TRBJ2-1
size: few
V: TRBV7-9

DNA: TGCGCCAGCAGCCAAGAGAGCTGGGGACAGCCCCCTTACGAGCAGTACTTC
CDR3: CASSQESWGQPPYEQYF
D: TRBD1
J: TRBJ2-7
size: -
V: TRBV4-1

DNA: TGTGCCAGCAGCGCAGACCTATACCAAGAGACCCAGTACTTC
CDR3: CASSADLYQETQYF
D: -
J: TRBJ2-5
size: -
V: TRBV13

DNA: TGTGCCAGCAGTGCTGAAAGGAAGCAGCCCCAGCATTTT
CDR3: CASSAERKQPQHF
D: -
J: TRBJ1-5
size: -
V: TRBV2

DNA: TGTGCCAGCAGCCCTAAGAACTCGAGACCGATCTATGGCTACACCTTC
CDR3: CASSPKNSRPIYGYTF
D: -
J: TRBJ1-2
size: few
V: TRBV7-9

DNA: TGTGCCAGCAGCGTCGACTTGGGACGTGAAAAACTGTTTTTT
CDR3: CASSVDLGREKLFF
D: -
J: TRBJ1-4
size: -
V: TRBV9

DNA: TGCAGTGCTAGTGAAGGGGCCTCCGAGCAGTACTTC
CDR3: CSASEGASEQYF
D: -
J: TRBJ2-7
size: -
V: TRBV20-1

DNA: TGTGCCAGCAGTATCCGGGACTCCAGCACAGATGCGCAGTATTTT
CDR3: CASSIRDSSTDAQYF
D: -
J: TRBJ2-3
size: -
V: TRBV12-3/TRBV12-4

DNA: TGTGCCAGCAGTTTTAGCGGGAGGGAAGGCTACAATGAGCAGTTCTTC
CDR3: CASSFSGREGYNEQFF
D: TRBD2
J: TRBJ2-1
size: few
V: TRBV9

DNA: TGTGCCAGCAGTCCCGGGACAGGTGGTAATTCACCCCTCCACTTT
CDR3: CASSPGTGGNSPLHF
D: TRBD1
J: TRBJ1-6
size: few
V: TRBV27

DNA: TGTGCCAGCCGAGGGGGAGAGTACGAGCAGTACTTC
CDR3: CASRGGEYEQYF
D: -
J: TRBJ2-7
size: -
V: TRBV28

DNA: TGTGCCAGCAGTTTAGAACTCGACTATGGCCACACCTTC
CDR3: CASSLELDYGHTF
D: -
J: TRBJ1-2
size: -
V: TRBV28

DNA: TGCAGTGCCAAACGGGGAGGCAGGGTCTACGAGCAGTACTTC
CDR3: CSAKRGGRVYEQYF
D: -
J: TRBJ2-7
size: -
V: TRBV20-1

DNA: TGTGCCAGCAGCCACTCTCGGGAGAGGGAGGCAAATGAGCAGTTCTTC
CDR3: CASSHSREREANEQFF
D: -
J: TRBJ2-1
size: -
V: TRBV3-1

DNA: TGTGCCAGCAGCTCTCGGACTAGCGGTGCCTATGGTCTTGAGCAGTTCTTC
CDR3: CASSSRTSGAYGLEQFF
D: TRBD2
J: TRBJ2-1
size: few
V: TRBV7-9

DNA: TGCGCCAGCAGCTTGGAGGGTTCCCATGGCTACACCTTC
CDR3: CASSLEGSHGYTF
D: -
J: TRBJ1-2
size: few
V: TRBV5-1

DNA: TGTGCCACCAGTGATTTGCAGAGAGGATCCTACAATGAGCAGTTCTTC
CDR3: CATSDLQRGSYNEQFF
D: -
J: TRBJ2-1
size: -
V: TRBV24-1

DNA: TGCAGCGTTGCAAGGGAGGGCTATGGCTACACCTTC
CDR3: CSVAREGYGYTF
D: -
J: TRBJ1-2
size: -
V: TRBV29-1

DNA: TGTGCCAGCAGTGATGAGGTTATTAATCAGCCCCAGCATTTT
CDR3: CASSDEVINQPQHF
D: -
J: TRBJ1-5
size: -
V: TRBV2

DNA: TGTGCCACCAAACTCGGCAGCCGCACAGATACGCAGTATTTT
CDR3: CATKLGSRTDTQYF
D: -
J: TRBJ2-3
size: -
V: TRBV15

DNA: TGCAGTGCCCACGGGACAGAAAACACCGGGGAGCTGTTTTTT
CDR3: CSAHGTENTGELFF
D: TRBD1
J: TRBJ2-2
size: few
V: TRBV20-1

DNA: TGTGCCAGCAGCGTAGCCGCGGGAGTTGGTGAGGATGAGCAGTTCTTC
CDR3: CASSVAAGVGEDEQFF
D: TRBD2
J: TRBJ2-1
size: -
V: TRBV9

DNA: TGTGCCAGCAGCTTAGCGCGAGTCGGCTCCCAGCAAGAGACCCAGTACTTC
CDR3: CASSLARVGSQQETQYF
D: -
J: TRBJ2-5
size: -
V: TRBV7-8

DNA: TGTGCCACCAGTGATGGGGGACACACAGATACGCAGTATTTT
CDR3: CATSDGGHTDTQYF
D: -
J: TRBJ2-3
size: -
V: TRBV24-1

DNA: TGCGCCAGCAGCCAAGAGCTGGGCGGTACCCGCTACGAGCAGTACTTC
CDR3: CASSQELGGTRYEQYF
D: -
J: TRBJ2-7
size: few
V: TRBV4-3